This section outlines one T cell receptor beta chain sequence together with its context. Its target is not known. The data derive from a study of radiotherapy plus CTLA-4 blockade in lung cancer. About the study: Objective responses were recorded in about a sixth of patients, with disease control recorded in 25% to 35%. Study-level points and caveats: How blood T cell clones changed early, along with interferon-beta, reportedly forecast response best. There was expansion of tumor-derived TCR clones in blood after radiotherapy plus ipilimumab.

Each patient with chemo-refractory metastatic non-small-cell lung cancer was treated with focal radiation plus CTLA-4 blockade using ipilimumab. The CDR3 has 13 residues. Trimming left V 2 bases short and J 2 bases short, with 6 bases between. CDR1 is MRHNA and CDR2 is SNTAGT in the germline V gene. TCRdb's copy holds only in-frame clones and misses some; the assay was immunoSEQ multiplex PCR. The sample gives about 80,000 clones, approximately 84% of which show up once; about 0.79% is in the top ten. The input for sequencing was peripheral blood, taken from a patient treated with radiotherapy plus ipilimumab. This chain connects TRBV6-4 to TRBJ1-2; TRBD1 might be the D (5 bases). The clonotype originates from a human donor with non-small cell lung cancer who had stable disease on radiotherapy plus ipilimumab. The CDR3 DNA follows: TGTGCCAGCAGTGACAACAGGAACTATGGCTACACCTTC. Translated: CASSDNRNYGYTF.